This T cell receptor (beta chain) was documented in a study of T cells after yellow fever vaccination. Study results and limitations: FACS-sorted repertoires might harbor abundant contaminating clonotypes from the bulk population. Most primary-vaccination clones reappeared after the booster (approximately 95% CD4, 88% CD8).

Production of TCR cDNA was by 5'RACE template switching, which also added a universal primer site and UMIs. Using its own MiXCR run on the 5' RACE reads, TCRdb lists one record per CDR3 protein. The table lists some 260,000 distinct CDR3 sequences, roughly 5% of them singletons. Per the germline V gene, CDR1 is KGHSH and CDR2 is LQKENI. There are 13 residues in the CDR3. Trimming shortened V by 3 bases and J by 4 bases, and 8 bases separated the two germline ends. This clonotype was recorded many times. The antigen remains unidentified. This sequence was found in a man between 18 and 29 years old who received the YFV17D yellow fever vaccine. This specimen was CD4+ T cells sorted from PBMCs, taken on the day of the yellow fever booster vaccination. J is TRBJ2-3 and V is TRBV18; D not resolved. The CDR3 DNA reads TGTGCCAGCTCACCCCTTGAGGCAGATACGCAGTATTTT. Its translation: CASSPLEADTQYF.